This is a list of T cell receptor beta chains from one sample in a study of control samples from healthy donors and cancer patients. The table came from immunoSEQ multiplex PCR; TCRdb's copy has only in-frame clones and leaves some out. The table records tens of thousands of clones, about 85% of them present only once. The sequencing sample was made of PBMCs. The receptors derive from a man aged 55 to 70 with head and neck cancer. The CDR3 runs from the conserved cysteine through the conserved F or W.

>TRBV5-5
CASSPREGARGNTEAFF
>TRBV18
CASSPSDSNTIYF
>TRBV19
CASSIGHPGTEAFF
>TRBV4-1
CASSQERMNTEAFF
>TRBV5-1
CASSLDFGTDTQYF
>TRBV7-6
CASSFAGGEQFF
>TRBV2
CASSESLSSYNEQFF
>TRBV3-1/TRBV3-2
CASSHPLDSGGQFF
>TRBV5-6
CASSLATGLAVQETQYF
>TRBV6-6
CASTNGGNTGELFF
>TRBV10-1
CASSEMRLSSYEQYF